This T cell receptor beta chain was sequenced during a study of T cells in localized non-small cell lung cancer (dated by TCRdb to between 2020 and 2021). For context, the study as a whole: The study analyzed T cell repertoires of a few hundred early-stage NSCLC patients, comparing tumors and uninvolved tumor-adjacent lungs. The cohort was made up of a few hundred treatment-naive NSCLC patients whose localized lung tumors had been resected. A mean age of around 66 years was recorded for the NSCLC patients, of whom 129 were male and around 100 were female.

As to this clone: No cognate antigen has been identified for it. No much larger clone is present one base from it, and per-base qualities are unavailable.

At diagnosis, tumor, uninvolved tumor-adjacent lung and peripheral blood were collected and then preserved as a mix of FFPE and fresh-frozen material. For TCR repertoire profiling, blood samples were analyzed in the form of peripheral blood mononuclear cells. Study-wide conclusions, independent of this receptor: Higher blood T cell density associated with longer overall survival, while higher adjacent-lung clonality associated with shorter survival. Because of the exploratory design, TCR variables were selected using unadjusted p-values without false-discovery rate correction. Uninvolved tumor-adjacent lung showed the highest T cell clonality, higher than tumor, which suggests more focused antigenic responses in the uninvolved tumor-adjacent lung. Of the top 100 tumor clones, a median of around 57 were detected in paired uninvolved adjacent lung; around 30 were also among that lung's top 100. Because multi-region tumor sequencing was not done, intratumor heterogeneity could not be ruled out.

The CDR3 covers 15 residues, taking in both the cysteine and the phenylalanine. Only CDR3 DNA is held: 45 bases, read in frame from base 1. Reading the germline V gene gives CDR1 SGHDT and CDR2 YYEEEE. Trimming takes 4 bases off V and 9 bases off J; junction bases not matched to a gene: 9. TCR beta CDR3 regions were sequenced from DNA using the immunoSEQ Assay. The paper's data handling went like this. To compute T cell density, TCR beta template counts were normalized to usable DNA, which was estimated by amplifying housekeeping genes. Using the preseqR package, richness was estimated by extrapolating to 120,000 templates for tissue samples and 400,000 templates for PBMC samples. Clonality was defined as one minus Pielou's evenness. Differential abundance testing on productive amino-acid clonotypes, with a minimum total count of 5 and an alpha of 0.1, was used to identify tissue-enriched TCRs. The Jaccard Index and the Morisita Overlap Index were used to measure repertoire overlap between compartments. GLIPH grouped TCR beta CDR3s together with public tetramer-defined viral CDR3s, and a viral motif had to include at least three viral sequences and show V-gene enrichment. The table was pulled from immuneACCESS by TCRdb, which kept in-frame rearrangements only. Such tables lose some clones; where checked, under half of the loss comes from unresolved V genes, and the rest has no known cause. V, J and clone size are those of that table, while D and trimming were read from the DNA. A total of 23,000 or so clones appear in this sample, roughly four fifths of them only once. The ten largest clonotypes hold more than 4.5% of the sample.

The specimen comprised PBMCs, sampled before any cancer treatment. This sequence was found in a man aged 35-75 years with stage II lung adenocarcinoma. Recombination linked TRBV5-6 to TRBJ2-6; 8 middle bases align to TRBD1. The bases read TGTGCCAGCAGCGACCCGGACAGGGCCGTCAACGTCCTGACTTTC. This yields the protein CASSDPDRAVNVLTF.